This T cell receptor beta chain was identified during a study of molecular identifiers for immune sequencing clone quantification. Germline V gene lookup returns CDR1 MDHEN and CDR2 SYDVKM. This CDR3 spans 12 amino acids. V gave up 6 bases and J gave up 8 bases, with 8 bases separating them. The table lists this clonotype with a few counts. Sorting selected naive CD8 T cells with a CD8+CD4-CCR7+CD45RA+ phenotype. As previously described, bulk TCR libraries were made using listed TCR primers. TCRdb used MiXCR to reprocess the PCR reads, holding one entry per CDR3 protein. In the table there are about half a million distinct CDR3 sequences, about a quarter of which are singletons.

Sequencing was done on a sample of naive CD8+ T cells from blood, with Jurkat cell RNA spiked in. Specified subset: FACS-sorted CD8+CD4-CCR7+CD45RA+ naive T cells. This TCR derives from a human donor in good health. Some libraries in this study had Jurkat cell RNA spiked in. The chain combines TRBV28 with TRBJ1-6; the D gene is possibly TRBD1 (5 bases). The CDR3 nucleotides read TGTGCCAGCAGGACAGACTATTCACCCCTCCACTTT. This encodes CASRTDYSPLHF.